The present TCR beta chain was sequenced within a study of cytomegalovirus exposure and HLA in healthy donors. 13 Jbeta primers and 60 Vbeta primers were used for the PCR. Measured with immunoSEQ multiplex PCR; TCRdb has only the in-frame clones, and not every one. Counted here are about 80,000 clones, 65% to 80% occurring once; the ten biggest clones make up roughly an eighth. General study points: A later analysis, which compared TCR beta chains of equal frequency, found the HLA-associated ones more clonally expanded. There were 150 to 200 TCR beta chains listed as cytomegalovirus-associated.

V shed 4 bases, J shed 1 base, and the junction held 6 bases outside the gene matches. There are 15 residues in the CDR3. Germline V gives CDR1 MNHEY, CDR2 SVGAGI. A note on this clone: Antigen unknown.

This sequence was found in a human donor in good health. Material: PBMCs. J is TRBJ1-1 and V is TRBV6-5, with 7 bases lining up with TRBD1. CDR3 DNA sequence: TGTGCCAGCAGTTTGACAGGGTCCGCGAACACTGAAGCTTTCTTT. It translates to CASSLTGSANTEAFF.